These 24 T cell receptor beta chains were sequenced from one sample in a study of neurological immune-mediated disorders. TCRdb recomputed calls from the 5' RACE reads with MiXCR, one row per CDR3 protein. This sample has 60,000 to 90,000 distinct CDR3 sequences; roughly 10% occur once, and the top ten carry 8.5% to 10%. Time point reported: longitudinal time-point 1 (baseline). Sequencing was performed on PBMCs. The receptor source for this set is a man aged 25-40 years in good health.

This clonotype occurred many times. The V call is TRBV7-9, the J call TRBJ2-7; weak D call: TRBD1 (6 bases). The CDR3 spans 14 residues. Germline V lookup: CDR1 SEHNR, CDR2 FQNEAQ (reference sequence). The ends were cut back, 5 bases at V and 6 bases at J, with 17 bases in the middle. CDR3 sequence reads: CASSPRITGPEQYF. DNA for the CDR3: TGTGCCAGCAGCCCCCGGATAACAGGGCCCGAGCAGTACTTC.

This clonotype was counted many times. The chain couples TRBV24-1 to TRBJ2-1; 13 nucleotides line up with TRBD2. V was clipped by 1 base and J by 4 bases; unmatched bases: 12. Germline-derived CDR1 and CDR2 are KGHDR and SFDVKD. The CDR3 loop spans 20 amino acids. As DNA, the CDR3 is TGTGCCACCAGTGATTTCGCGGGGGCTTTGACTAGCGGGAGGTACAATGAGCAGTTCTTC. This gives the protein CATSDFAGALTSGRYNEQFF.

This clonotype was seen repeatedly, ten times or more. The chain combines TRBV28 with TRBJ1-2; TRBD1 is a possible D gene (5 bases). The CDR3 runs 12 residues. Trimming cost V 6 bases and J 9 bases, with 14 bases left between them. Germline CDR1 reads MDHEN; CDR2 reads SYDVKM. The CDR3 coding sequence is TGTGCCAGCAGGTCTAGGGGATCAAGCTACACCTTC. It codes for CASRSRGSSYTF.

This clonotype was recorded at least ten times. Its ends do not fully match the called genes, so a read error is possible. This chain joins TRBV5-1 and TRBJ2-7; a weak D match, TRBD2 (5 bases). The CDR3 is 13 amino acids. Germline V gene data show CDR1 as SGHRS and CDR2 as YFSETQ. As DNA, the CDR3 is TGTGCCAGCAGCTTAGGGAGCTCCTACGAGCAGTACTTC. Translated: CASSLGSSYEQYF.

Notes on this clonotype: One end of the junction does not line up with germline, which may come from a read error. CDR3 DNA sequence: TGTGCCAGTAGTGAAGCGCCGGGAGGGCCGAATGACCAGTTCTTC. As protein: CASSEAPGGPNDQFF. V and J are TRBV6-1 and TRBJ2-1, with 8 bases aligning to TRBD2. From germline, CDR1 is MNHNS and CDR2 SASEGT. The CDR3 is made up of 15 amino acids.

This clonotype was seen many times. The CDR3 here is CASGLAEETQYF. The DNA for the CDR3 is TGCGCCAGCGGACTAGCGGAAGAGACCCAGTACTTC. The chain recombines TRBV5-1 with TRBJ2-5, with 10 bases identical to TRBD2. The V segment lost 7 bases and the J segment 3 bases; nucleotides outside the gene matches: 0. The length of the CDR3 is 12 residues. In germline, CDR1 is SGHRS, CDR2 YFSETQ.

The rearrangement uses TRBV6-6 and TRBJ2-6; D remains ambiguous. Germline-derived CDR1 and CDR2 are MNHNY and SVGAGI (reference sequence). V gave up 8 bases and J gave up 1 base, with 12 bases separating them. The CDR3 totals 15 residues. This CDR3 reads CASLPFGSGANVLTF. As DNA, the CDR3 is TGTGCCAGCCTCCCCTTTGGTTCTGGGGCCAACGTCCTGACTTTC.

Ten or more counts support this clonotype. The chain combines TRBV28 with TRBJ1-1; TRBD1 might be the D (6 bases). From germline, CDR1 is MDHEN and CDR2 SYDVKM. This CDR3 is built from 15 residues. V shed 5 bases and J shed 2 bases, with 15 bases lying between them. This chain's CDR3 is CASSLWTVLNTEAFF. The CDR3 nucleotides read TGTGCCAGCAGTCTCTGGACAGTGCTTAACACTGAAGCTTTCTTT.

This clonotype was seen many times. CDR3 protein: CASSLGRSGGGNTGELFF. Here the CDR3 DNA reads TGCGCCAGCAGCTTGGGCAGAAGCGGCGGGGGAAACACCGGGGAGCTGTTTTTT. This chain links TRBV5-1 with TRBJ2-2, with 7 bases identical to TRBD2. The CDR3 extends over 18 amino acids. Losses at the gene ends were 0 bases for V and 2 bases for J; bases not matched to a gene: 10. The V gene's germline CDR1 is SGHRS and CDR2 YFSETQ.

In this sample, this clonotype turned up many times. The J gene is TRBJ2-1, the V gene TRBV5-1; TRBD2 matches at 9 bases. CDR1 and CDR2 from the germline V gene are SGHRS and YFSETQ. Losses at the gene ends were 7 bases for V and 4 bases for J; bases not matched to a gene: 9. This CDR3 is built from 15 residues. CDR3 region: CASAGGSGGYNEQFF. DNA for the CDR3: TGCGCCAGCGCTGGGGGCAGCGGGGGGTACAATGAGCAGTTCTTC.

This clonotype was recorded many times. One junction end does not reproduce the germline sequence, and a read error may be involved. The V and J genes are TRBV7-2 and TRBJ2-1; 13 bases match TRBD2. The CDR3 sequence is 16 residues long. The V gene's germline CDR1 is SGHTA and CDR2 FQGNSA. The CDR3 sequence: CASSLQTSGRPSMWVF. The CDR3 DNA sequence: TGTGCCAGCAGCTTACAGACTAGCGGGAGGCCTAGTATGTGGGTCTTC. Looking up the rest from reference TRBV7-2 and TRBJ2-1 gives the full variable domain: GAGVSQSPSNKVTEKGKDVELRCDPISGHTALYWYRQSLGQGLEFLIYFQGNSAPDKSGLPSDRFSAERTGGSVSTLTIQRTQQEDSAVYLCASSLQTSGRPSMWVFGPGTRLTVL.

This clonotype was picked up many times. This chain joins TRBV7-3 and TRBJ2-6; TRBD1 matches 8 bases. This CDR3 is built from 15 residues. V shed 5 bases, J shed 2 bases, and the junction held 2 bases outside the gene matches. The germline V gene encodes CDR1 SGHTA and CDR2 FQGTGA. The CDR3 bases are TGTGCCAGCAGCGGACAGGGTGCTGGGGCCAACGTCCTGACTTTC. Its protein product is CASSGQGAGANVLTF. Supplemented by reference TRBV7-3 and TRBJ2-6, the full variable domain reads GAGVSQTPSNKVTEKGKYVELRCDPISGHTALYWYRQSLGQGPEFLIYFQGTGAADDSGLPNDRFFAVRPEGSVSTLKIQRTERGDSAVYLCASSGQGAGANVLTFGAGSRLTVL.

This clonotype has a count of ten or more. The chain is built from TRBV20-1 and TRBJ2-1; maybe TRBD2 (5 bases). Trimming removed 1 base from V and 0 bases from J, with 10 bases in between. The CDR3 sequence is 15 residues long. Germline V gene lookup returns CDR1 DFQATT and CDR2 SNEGSKA (reference sequence). CDR3 region: CSARAASFSYNEQFF. CDR3 DNA: TGCAGTGCTAGAGCGGCTAGCTTCTCCTACAATGAGCAGTTCTTC.

In regard to this clonotype: One end of the junction does not line up with germline, which may come from a read error. The J gene is TRBJ2-1, the V gene TRBV7-9; D gene ambiguous. Germline V CDR1 and CDR2: SEHNR, FQNEAQ (reference sequence). There are 11 residues in the CDR3. CDR3 DNA sequence: TGTGCCAACAGCTTCTCGAATGAGCAGTTCTTC. Translating gives CANSFSNEQFF.

The chain combines TRBV28 with TRBJ2-2; 9 bases are shared with TRBD1. CDR1 and CDR2 (germline): MDHEN, SYDVKM. The CDR3 consists of 18 residues. V shed 5 bases and J 4 bases; nucleotides not matched to a gene: 14. The CDR3 DNA reads as TGTGCCAGCAGTATAGTACCGGGACAGGGCGCGGGCACCGGGGAGCTGTTTTTT. Translated, it gives CASSIVPGQGAGTGELFF.

This clonotype was seen at least ten times. The chain links TRBV18 to TRBJ2-1; 11 positions agree with TRBD2. Germline V gene data show CDR1 as KGHSH and CDR2 as LQKENI. The CDR3 totals 15 residues. Losses at the gene ends were 6 bases for V and 5 bases for J; bases not matched to a gene: 6. The CDR3 sequence is CASSRVAGGDNEQFF. For the CDR3, the DNA is TGTGCCAGCTCCCGTGTAGCGGGAGGGGACAATGAGCAGTTCTTC.

The sample holds a few counts of this clonotype. The gene calls are TRBV7-9 and TRBJ2-1; no reliable D call. Deletions cut 4 bases from V and 8 bases from J, with 18 bases between. Germline assignment: CDR1 SEHNR and CDR2 FQNEAQ (reference sequence). The CDR3 has 15 residues. The CDR3 region is CASSSALSLRDEQFF. The CDR3 nucleotides are TGTGCCAGCAGCTCGGCTTTATCGCTTCGCGATGAGCAGTTCTTC. The full variable domain, in which reference TRBV7-9 and TRBJ2-1 provide the parts outside the CDR3, is DTGVSQNPRHKITKRGQNVTFRCDPISEHNRLYWYRQTLGQGPEFLTYFQNEAQLEKSRLLSDRFSAERPKGSFSTLEIQRTEQGDSAMYLCASSSALSLRDEQFFGPGTRLTVL.

Ten or more counts support this clonotype. This sequence joins TRBV7-2 and TRBJ1-3, with D possibly TRBD1 on 5 matching bases. The CDR3 length is 15 residues. Germline CDR1 is SGHTA and CDR2 is FQGNSA. The ends were cut back, 5 bases at V and 2 bases at J, with 13 bases in the middle. The CDR3 protein is CASSRRGETGNTIYF. The CDR3 nucleotides read TGTGCCAGCAGCCGACGAGGGGAAACTGGAAACACCATATATTTT.

This clonotype has ten or more counts. The chain links TRBV7-3 to TRBJ1-1; no definite D call. V lost 2 bases, J lost 0 bases, and 4 bases lay in between. The germline CDR1 and CDR2 sequences are SGHTA and FQGTGA. The CDR3 totals 13 residues. CDR3 sequence reads: CASSLLMNTEAFF. CDR3 DNA sequence: TGTGCCAGCAGCTTACTCATGAACACTGAAGCTTTCTTT.

In the case of this clonotype: Sequence at one end of the junction differs from germline and may be a read error. DNA for the CDR3: TGTGCCAGCAGTGACGTTAGTAGCGGGAGGTTACATTTT. The encoded protein is CASSDVSSGRLHF. The chain employs TRBV6-4 and TRBJ2-3, with 10 bases aligning to TRBD2. The CDR3 is 13 amino acids. CDR1 and CDR2 (germline): MRHNA, SNTAGT.

The chain joins TRBV7-3 to TRBJ2-1; D is ambiguous. There are 15 residues in the CDR3. Germline V gene data show CDR1 as SGHTA and CDR2 as FQGTGA. V lost 4 bases and J 4 bases, leaving 14 bases between the germline ends. CDR3 region: CASSSRATKYNEQFF. CDR3 in DNA: TGTGCCAGCAGCTCCCGGGCTACCAAATACAATGAGCAGTTCTTC. Looking up the rest from reference TRBV7-3 and TRBJ2-1 gives the full variable domain: GAGVSQTPSNKVTEKGKYVELRCDPISGHTALYWYRQSLGQGPEFLIYFQGTGAADDSGLPNDRFFAVRPEGSVSTLKIQRTERGDSAVYLCASSSRATKYNEQFFGPGTRLTVL.

Ten or more counts support this clonotype. V usage is TRBV2 and J usage is TRBJ1-1; tentative D call: TRBD1 (5 bases). Trimming pared 4 bases from V and 3 bases from J, leaving 9 bases between. The CDR3 has 13 amino acids. CDR1 and CDR2 from the germline V gene are SNHLY and FYNNEI. CDR3 nucleotides: TGTGCCAGCAGTGTGTCAGGGTACACTGAAGCTTTCTTT. Protein sequence: CASSVSGYTEAFF.

Details on this clonotype: A single base separates this from a much larger clone, so it may be a read error. The chain carries TRBV10-3 and TRBJ2-2, with 7 bases lining up with TRBD2. The CDR3 extends over 16 amino acids. The V gene's germline CDR1 is ENHRY and CDR2 SYGVKD. The CDR3 here is CAITTSPAGNTGDLFF. CDR3 coding DNA: TGTGCCATCACCACTTCGCCAGCGGGAAACACCGGGGATCTGTTTTTT.

In this sample, this clonotype turned up many times. The chain has TRBV5-1 and TRBJ2-6; possible D gene TRBD1, 6 bases. Germline loops: CDR1 SGHRS, CDR2 YFSETQ. CDR3 size: 17 residues. V was shortened by 0 bases and J by 0 bases, with 10 bases between the two germline ends. This CDR3 reads CASSLAGDHSGANVLTF. CDR3 coding DNA: TGCGCCAGCAGCTTGGCAGGGGACCACTCTGGGGCCAACGTCCTGACTTTC.